The 7 T cell receptor beta chains listed next were all sequenced from one sample in a study of tumor and adjacent non-tumor tissue in lung cancer. A modified ARM-PCR protocol with three rounds of nested PCR amplified TCRbeta. TCRdb re-called the multiplex PCR reads with MiXCR, one entry per CDR3 protein. Among approximately 79,000 distinct CDR3 sequences listed, over 55% were seen once. The template was RNA from unsorted bulk tissue. The sample consisted of lung tumor tissue. These receptors were taken from a woman between 40 and 50 years old with non-small cell lung cancer.

This clonotype was recorded many times. The chain has TRBV12-3 or TRBV12-4 and TRBJ2-3, with D perhaps TRBD2 (5 bases). Trimming took 6 bases from V and 2 from J, leaving 15 bases between them. CDR3 length: 15 residues. CDR3 sequence reads: CASSPRLIDTDTQYF. The CDR3 region has the DNA TGTGCCAGCAGCCCCCGACTAATAGACACAGATACGCAGTATTTT.

This clonotype was seen a few times. The junction and the germline gene differ at one end; a read error may be behind it. The rearrangement joins TRBV11-2 to TRBJ1-1; D unresolved. CDR1 is SGHAT, CDR2 FQNNGV, per germline. This CDR3 is built from 13 residues. Here the CDR3 reads CVSSLTLNTEAFF. The CDR3 nucleotides are TGTGTCAGCAGTCTAACACTGAACACTGAAGCTTTCTTT.

In this sample, this clonotype turned up a few times. The junction departs from germline at one end; a sequencing error may be responsible. This chain uses TRBV7-8 with TRBJ2-3, with 11 positions matching TRBD2. The germline gives CDR1 SGHVS, CDR2 FQNEAQ. This CDR3 has 14 residues. CDR3 sequence (DNA): TGTGCCAGTACCCTAGCGGGAGGTACAGATATGCAGTATTTT. Its protein is CASTLAGGTDMQYF.

On this clonotype: Since a much larger clone is just one base distant, this may be a read error. The conserved phenylalanine or tryptophan normally closing the CDR3 is absent here, so this likely arose from a read error. The chain is built from TRBV28 and TRBJ2-7; the D is unclear. The germline V and J ends were trimmed by 3 bases and 6 bases, with 12 bases remaining between them. The CDR3 is made up of 13 amino acids. Per germline, CDR1 MDHEN and CDR2 SYDVKM. CDR3 protein: CASSFDGVGEQYL. CDR3 coding DNA: TGTGCCAGCAGTTTCGATGGAGTTGGCGAGCAGTACTTA.

This clonotype was seen more than once but under ten times. One base away lies a much larger clone, so this may be a sequencing read error. The chain is built from TRBV12-3 or TRBV12-4 and TRBJ2-4; no reliable D call. This CDR3 is 13 amino acids long. DNA of the CDR3: TGTGTCAGCAGTGGCCGGACGGGAAACATTCAGTACTTC. It encodes CVSSGRTGNIQYF.

This clonotype was observed a few times. The rearrangement uses TRBV5-1 and TRBJ2-1; 10 bases line up with TRBD2. The V and J ends lost 2 bases and 8 bases, in that order; junction bases with no gene match: 4. CDR3 length: 14 amino acids. The germline gives CDR1 SGHRS, CDR2 YFSETQ. The CDR3 protein is CASSLAGGPDEQFF. In DNA, the CDR3 is TGCGCCAGCAGCTTAGCGGGGGGGCCGGATGAGCAGTTCTTC.

This clonotype was found many times. The V gene is TRBV6-6, the J gene TRBJ2-1; weak D call: TRBD2 (5 bases). V lost 10 bases to trimming and J lost 0 bases, with 10 bases between them. The germline V gene encodes CDR1 MNHNY and CDR2 SVGAGI (reference sequence). The CDR3 is made up of 13 amino acids. CDR3 protein: CATLALSYNEQFF. The CDR3 DNA reads TGTGCCACCCTAGCCCTCTCCTACAATGAGCAGTTCTTC.